Below, one TCR beta chain is given with its context. Its antigen specificity is not known. Base qualities are missing; no much larger clone stands one base away. The data belong to a study of graft-versus-host responses after intestinal transplantation (TCRdb year 2021). At the level of the whole study: The transplants that recipients got were multivisceral, liver-intestinal, or isolated intestinal. Every recipient was given anti-thymocyte globulin induction, then maintenance tacrolimus and steroids for around three years. After intestinal transplantation, graft-versus-host and host-versus-graft alloreactive T cell clones in the graft, circulation and bone marrow were tracked using bulk TCR-beta CDR3 sequencing. Alloreactive clones were identified by sequencing pre-transplant mixed lymphocyte reaction products and comparing these products with unstimulated pre-transplant donor and recipient T cells. The cohort enrolled 24 intestinal transplant recipients, one of whom was a retransplant, and a few patients without pretransplant specimens were excluded. A peak of at least 4% donor T cells among recipient peripheral blood mononuclear cells was the definition used for donor T cell macrochimerism. Instead of going to the commercial service, samples from a few later patients were sequenced in-house on an Illumina MiSeq and processed with MiXCR.

Blood samples were collected up to 4 times in the first month after transplant and then at least monthly when available. The paper's findings and limits, for the study overall: Peak levels of circulating GvH clones were associated with declines in HvG clones early after transplant. High GvH to HvG T cell clonal ratios were observed in the allografts of patients with donor T cell macrochimerism. GvH clones turned up in recipient bone marrow, with some appearing earlier in ileal mucosa or blood, a pattern consistent with an intestinal mucosal origin. The conclusions were limited by the relatively low number and heterogeneity of the intestinal transplant patients.

Library preparation used the immunoSEQ multiplex PCR assay. High-throughput TCR-beta CDR3 sequencing of genomic DNA from most patients was performed by Adaptive Biotechnologies. In the original analysis: TCR sequencing data were retrieved from Adaptive's ImmunoSEQ software for around 18 patients, whereas three other patients were processed with MiXCR and VDJtools. CDR3 nucleotide sequences shared by donor and recipient were removed because the origin of these sequences could not be assigned. At least 2-fold expansion over unstimulated cells and a minimum CFSE-low frequency of 0.002% (template counts) or 0.001% (read counts) were required for clones to be classified as alloreactive. Mappable clones were those detected in sequenced pre-transplant spleen, lymph node, or MLR CFSE-low populations of the donor or recipient. The cumulative frequency of alloreactive clones was calculated as a percentage of all sequences, weighted by copy number. TCRdb carries this immuneACCESS record with in-frame sequences only. Its versions omit some clonotypes, under half of them owing to an unresolved V gene in the studies checked, with the rest unexplained. The D gene and trimming were derived from the DNA, and the V and J assignments and clone size from that table. For this sample there are approximately 58,000 clones; more than 75% appear just once. The ten most abundant clones make up more than 2.5% of the sample.

This specimen was PBMCs, taken roughly 120 days after intestinal transplantation. The clonotype was recovered from a human patient who received an intestinal transplant, so some T cells may come from the graft donor.

The CDR3: CASSGGQGARETQYF. The DNA sequence is TGTGCCAGCAGCGGGGGACAGGGGGCGAGAGAGACCCAGTACTTC. The rearrangement joined TRBV25-1 to TRBJ2-5; TRBD1 matches 12 bases in the middle. Trimming removed 6 bases from V and 4 bases from J; the gene matches leave 6 bases unexplained. The CDR3 covers 15 residues, taking in both the cysteine and the phenylalanine. The DNA shown is the 45-base CDR3, in frame from base 1. From a lookup of the germline V gene, CDR1 and CDR2 are MGHDK and SYGVNS. The full variable domain, with segments outside the CDR3 supplied by the reference TRBV25-1 and TRBJ2-5 proteins, appears as EADIYQTPRYLVIGTGKKITLECSQTMGHDKMYWYQQDPGMELHLIHYSYGVNSTEKGDLSSESTVSRIRTEHFPLTLESARPSHTSQYLCASSGGQGARETQYFGPGTRLLVL.